What follows are 26 T cell receptor beta chains derived from one specimen sequenced in a study of T cells after yellow fever vaccination (dated by TCRdb to the late 2010s). The treatment or condition label on this specimen signifies: live attenuated yellow fever vaccine strain. The library came from 5' RACE. Sequenced using an Illumina NovaSeq 6000. Starting from the raw public reads, TCRdb applied fastp trimming at Q25, assembled clones with MiXCR and retained in-frame beta chains. Rows with one shared CDR3 protein collapse into an entry with the most common genes and DNA. Across this sample there are some 300,000 distinct CDR3 sequences, with around 4% seen only once. The top ten clonotypes cover roughly a quarter of the sample. This specimen was PBMCs, taken on the day of the yellow fever booster vaccination. Every receptor here comes from a man in his late teens or twenties who received the YFV17D yellow fever vaccine.

This clonotype came up many times. V and J are TRBV4-3 and TRBJ2-3; 7 positions agree with TRBD1. Per the germline V gene, CDR1 is LGHNA and CDR2 is YSLEER. The CDR3 totals 15 residues. After removal of 1 base from V and 6 bases from J, the junction contained 7 bases not matched to a gene. The chain's CDR3 is CASSQGNRGPDTQYF. CDR3 DNA: TGCGCCAGCAGCCAAGGGAACAGGGGCCCGGATACGCAGTATTTT.

This clonotype was recorded many times. V and J are TRBV6-6 and TRBJ1-6; tentative D call: TRBD1 (5 bases). V was clipped by 4 bases and J by 2 bases, with 18 bases between them. CDR1 MNHNY and CDR2 SVGAGI come from the germline V gene (reference sequence). This CDR3 comprises 18 residues. CDR3 in DNA: TGTGCCAGCAGTTTCCCTCAGGGTTCTATCGCCTATAATTCACCCCTCCACTTT. This encodes CASSFPQGSIAYNSPLHF.

This clonotype was counted ten times or more. DNA for the CDR3: TGCGCCAGCAGCTTAAGCGGGCGGGACACCGGGGAGCTGTTTTTT. The encoded protein is CASSLSGRDTGELFF. The rearrangement links TRBV5-1 to TRBJ2-2; a possible D gene is TRBD2 (6 bases). The germline V and J ends were trimmed by 2 bases and 3 bases, with 11 bases remaining between them. Germline assignment: CDR1 SGHRS and CDR2 YFSETQ. This CDR3 is 15 amino acids long.

V and J are TRBV4-2 and TRBJ2-1, with unresolved D. V lost 1 base and J lost 2, with 12 bases in between. The CDR3 is 16 residues long. Germline loops: CDR1 LGHNA, CDR2 YNFKEQ. Here the CDR3 DNA reads TGTGCCAGCAGCCAAGCGGCCGTAGCCGCCTACAATGAGCAGTTCTTC. This sequence encodes CASSQAAVAAYNEQFF.

This clonotype was counted ten times or more. The chain links TRBV5-5 to TRBJ2-5; D remains unclear. V dropped 0 bases and J dropped 3 bases, with 6 bases sitting between them. Germline CDR1 reads SGHKS; CDR2 reads YYEKEE (reference sequence). The CDR3 sequence is 13 residues long. The CDR3 DNA is TGTGCCAGCAGCTTGGGCAGAGAAGAGACCCAGTACTTC. It is translated as CASSLGREETQYF.

This clonotype showed up many times. In DNA form, the CDR3 reads TGTGCCAGCAGCTCCGGGACAGGGGGCAAGGGGCAAGAGACCCAGTACTTC. This gives the protein CASSSGTGGKGQETQYF. The chain combines TRBV7-9 with TRBJ2-5; TRBD1 aligns across 12 bases. The CDR3 totals 17 residues. CDR1 SEHNR and CDR2 FQNEAQ come from the germline V gene (reference sequence). V trimming: 4 bases; J trimming: 2 bases; junction bases outside the gene matches: 8.

V gene TRBV7-2 combines with J gene TRBJ1-5, with D unclear. V lost 6 bases, J lost 8 bases, and 14 bases lay in between. Germline V gene data show CDR1 as SGHTA and CDR2 as FQGNSA. There are 13 residues in the CDR3. Here the CDR3 reads CASSWFPREPQHF. The CDR3 nucleotides are TGTGCCAGCAGTTGGTTCCCCCGGGAGCCCCAGCATTTT.

In its sample, this clonotype was seen many times. The rearrangement joins TRBV12-3 or TRBV12-4 to TRBJ2-1; the D gene is possibly TRBD2 (5 bases). V dropped 5 bases and J dropped 4 bases, with 12 bases sitting between them. The CDR3 loop spans 14 amino acids. This CDR3 is CASSRHRGYNEQFF. The CDR3 region has the DNA TGTGCCAGCAGTCGTCACCGGGGTTACAATGAGCAGTTCTTC.

This clonotype was detected ten times or more. The V and J genes are TRBV27 and TRBJ1-2, with D possibly TRBD1 on 5 matching bases. V lost 0 bases and J lost 2, with 7 bases in between. The CDR3 length is 14 residues. The germline gives CDR1 MNHEY, CDR2 SMNVEV (reference sequence). The CDR3 DNA is TGTGCCAGCAGTTTATCAGGGGTGAACTATGGCTACACCTTC. Its protein product is CASSLSGVNYGYTF.

This clonotype has ten or more counts. The chain combines TRBV29-1 with TRBJ2-1, with 9 bases identical to TRBD2. The CDR3 loop spans 17 amino acids. Per the germline V gene, CDR1 is SQVTM and CDR2 is ANQGSEA. V lost 0 bases and J lost 0; bases outside the gene matches: 6. The DNA for the CDR3 is TGCAGCGTTGAAGATGCGGGGGGGTCGAGCTCCTACAATGAGCAGTTCTTC. Translating it yields CSVEDAGGSSSYNEQFF.

This clonotype was recorded a few times. The V and J genes are TRBV21-1 and TRBJ2-1; the table's D call TRBD1 went unverified against the DNA. TRBV21-1 is noted as a pseudogene. The CDR3 has 19 residues. The CDR3 is CASTLSGTGTSHSYNEQFF. CDR3 sequence (DNA): TGTGCCAGCACCTTAAGTGGGACAGGGACTAGCCATTCCTACAATGAGCAGTTCTTC.

This chain joins TRBV7-8 and TRBJ2-7; maybe TRBD2 (6 bases). V was cut by 5 bases and J by 3 bases, with 20 bases left in between. CDR3 length equals 16 residues. The germline V gene has CDR1 SGHVS and CDR2 FQNEAQ. For the CDR3, the DNA is TGTGCCAGCAGCACCACCACTAGCTCGGGATACTACGAGCAGTACTTC. Amino acids: CASSTTTSSGYYEQYF.

This clonotype was observed at least ten times. The chain uses TRBV24-1 and TRBJ2-3, with a weak D call TRBD1 (5 bases). The CDR3 length is 18 residues. Germline CDR1 and CDR2: KGHDR and SFDVKD. V was pared by 3 bases and J by 6 bases, with 24 bases between. This CDR3 reads CATSDPRADRLDTDTQYF. CDR3 coding DNA: TGTGCCACCAGTGATCCCAGGGCGGACCGCCTCGACACGGATACGCAGTATTTT.

The V gene is TRBV6-2 or TRBV6-3, the J gene TRBJ2-1; D remains unclear. CDR3 size: 13 residues. The V and J ends lost 6 bases and 2 bases respectively, with 8 bases between them. Germline V lookup: CDR1 MNHEY, CDR2 SVGEGT. Written as DNA, the CDR3 is TGTGCCAGCAGAATTGGACCCTACAATGAGCAGTTCTTC. This encodes CASRIGPYNEQFF.

The chain links TRBV6-5 to TRBJ2-3; 7 bases line up with TRBD2. The CDR3 contains 14 residues. The V gene's germline CDR1 is MNHEY and CDR2 SVGAGI. Unmatched junction bases numbered 2, after V lost 2 bases and J lost 3 bases. In DNA, the CDR3 is TGTGCCAGCAGTTACCGCGGGGGTACAGATACGCAGTATTTT. Translating it yields CASSYRGGTDTQYF.

This clonotype came up a few times. The chain links TRBV6-6 to TRBJ2-1; D remains ambiguous. Trimming removed 5 bases from V and 8 bases from J, with 13 bases in between. Germline lookup yields CDR1 MNHNY and CDR2 SVGAGI (reference sequence). This CDR3 is 13 amino acids long. CDR3 region: CASSSMGFDEQFF. For the CDR3, the DNA is TGTGCCAGCAGTAGCATGGGGTTCGATGAGCAGTTCTTC.

This clonotype was observed at least ten times. The J gene is TRBJ1-1, the V gene TRBV6-5; D gene ambiguous. Trimming removed 5 bases at V and 4 bases at J, with 17 bases between. The germline CDR1 and CDR2 sequences are MNHEY and SVGAGI. This CDR3 spans 15 amino acids. The CDR3 DNA reads as TGTGCCAGCAGTAAGCGTCCCATTCCTGGCACTGAAGCTTTCTTT. The encoded protein is CASSKRPIPGTEAFF.

This clonotype turned up a few times. The CDR3 region has the DNA TGTGCCAGCAGCTTAAATAGCGGATTAACAGATACGCAGTATTTT. As protein: CASSLNSGLTDTQYF. The V and J genes are TRBV7-9 and TRBJ2-3, with D maybe TRBD2 (6 bases). This CDR3 is 15 amino acids long. V shed 2 bases and J shed 3 bases, with 12 bases lying between them. Germline V gene lookup returns CDR1 SEHNR and CDR2 FQNEAQ (reference sequence).

This clonotype has a count of ten or more. The chain joins TRBV4-3 to TRBJ2-7; D not certain. The V and J ends lost 0 bases and 2 bases respectively, with 11 bases between them. The CDR3 covers 15 residues. Germline lookup yields CDR1 LGHNA and CDR2 YSLEER. This CDR3 is CASSQDRRSTYEQYF. Written as DNA, the CDR3 is TGCGCCAGCAGCCAAGATCGGCGGTCCACCTACGAGCAGTACTTC.

This clonotype came up many times. The rearrangement links TRBV7-2 to TRBJ2-3, with 8 bases aligning to TRBD2. V was pared by 4 bases and J by 6 bases, with 12 bases of the junction left unmatched. Germline V gives CDR1 SGHTA, CDR2 FQGNSA. CDR3 size: 16 residues. The chain's CDR3 is CASSWSSGTRGDTQYF. The CDR3 DNA is TGTGCCAGCAGCTGGAGTTCCGGGACTAGAGGTGATACGCAGTATTTT.

In this sample, this clonotype turned up many times. The J gene is TRBJ2-4, the V gene TRBV4-1, with 7 bases identical to TRBD2. CDR3 length: 18 amino acids. Germline assignment: CDR1 MGHRA and CDR2 YSYEKL. Unmatched junction bases numbered 15, after V lost 1 base and J lost 6 bases. This CDR3 is CASSQGRVTGGKGNIQYF. The CDR3 DNA is TGCGCCAGCAGCCAAGGAAGGGTTACGGGGGGTAAGGGAAACATTCAGTACTTC.

This clonotype was recorded many times. CDR3 sequence (DNA): TGTGCCAGCAGTCCCCCGAAGGCCCTCCCGTACTTC. It codes for CASSPPKALPYF. J is TRBJ2-7 and V is TRBV6-7; D gene ambiguous. TRBV6-7 is an open reading frame, and its role is uncertain. Trimming pared 5 bases from V and 12 bases from J, leaving 17 bases between. The CDR3 length is 12 residues.

Ten or more counts support this clonotype. The chain joins TRBV20-1 to TRBJ2-5; 9 nucleotides align to TRBD2. CDR1 and CDR2 (germline): DFQATT, SNEGSKA (reference sequence). V lost 6 bases and J lost 1; bases outside the gene matches: 6. CDR3 length equals 14 residues. CDR3 amino acids: CSAGSSGVQETQYF. The DNA for the CDR3 is TGCAGTGCCGGTTCTAGCGGGGTCCAAGAGACCCAGTACTTC.

The chain couples TRBV19 to TRBJ2-3, with 9 bases identical to TRBD2. The CDR3 is made up of 12 amino acids. From germline, CDR1 is LNHDA and CDR2 SQIVND (reference sequence). After removal of 9 bases from V and 6 bases from J, the junction contained 4 bases not matched to a gene. In nucleotides, the CDR3 is TGTGCCAGCGCGCGGGGGGGCGATACGCAGTATTTT. Translated, it gives CASARGGDTQYF.

This clonotype came up a few times. The V and J genes are TRBV18 and TRBJ1-1; TRBD1 matches 7 bases. The CDR3 loop spans 13 amino acids. V dropped 2 bases and J dropped 5; count of bases not matched to a gene: 2. Germline V gene sequence: CDR1 KGHSH, CDR2 LQKENI. CDR3: CASSPTGETEAFF. As DNA, the CDR3 is TGTGCCAGCTCACCAACAGGGGAGACTGAAGCTTTCTTT.

This clonotype was recorded many times. The chain has TRBV7-9 and TRBJ2-7; D is ambiguous. V was cut by 6 bases and J by 7 bases, with 7 bases left in between. The CDR3 contains 10 residues. Germline V gives CDR1 SEHNR, CDR2 FQNEAQ (reference sequence). The CDR3 loop reads CASSRREQYF. Here the CDR3 DNA reads TGTGCCAGCAGTCGAAGGGAGCAGTACTTC.